These 28 T cell receptor beta chains came from one sample sequenced in a study of T cells in narcolepsy. Using immunoSEQ multiplex PCR, the repertoire was profiled, and TCRdb retains in-frame clones only, with some absent. The data hold fewer than 35,000 clones, with roughly four fifths observed a single time. What was sequenced was CD45RA- memory CD4+ T cells from PBMCs. These receptors all stem from a human donor with narcolepsy.

CDR3 nucleotides: TGTGCCAGCAGGCCTGACAGGGGATTGGGCAATCAGCCCCAGCATTTT. Protein sequence: CASRPDRGLGNQPQHF. The rearrangement uses TRBV27 and TRBJ1-5; 8 nucleotides align to TRBD1. This CDR3 spans 16 amino acids. CDR1 is MNHEY, CDR2 SMNVEV, per germline (reference sequence). Unmatched junction bases numbered 9, after V lost 6 bases and J lost 2 bases.

This clone was observed a handful of times. The chain joins TRBV6-1 to TRBJ2-2; tentative D call: TRBD1 (6 bases). This CDR3 is built from 13 residues. Germline V gene data show CDR1 as MNHNS and CDR2 as SASEGT. V lost 7 bases and J 5 bases, leaving 11 bases between the germline ends. The CDR3 DNA follows: TGTGCCAGCACCCTAGGGGGAACCGGGGAGCTGTTTTTT. Its translation: CASTLGGTGELFF.

This chain links TRBV25-1 with TRBJ2-5; 8 bases map to TRBD1. Per the germline V gene, CDR1 is MGHDK and CDR2 is SYGVNS. The ends lost 4 bases at V and 2 bases at J; junction bases unmatched: 6. The CDR3 is 15 residues long. The CDR3 DNA is TGTGCCAGCAGTGGACAGGGGATTGGGCAAGAGACCCAGTACTTC. Amino acids: CASSGQGIGQETQYF.

The chain links TRBV4-3 to TRBJ2-7, with a tentative D call TRBD1 (6 bases). Germline V gene sequence: CDR1 LGHNA, CDR2 YSLEER. The CDR3 contains 15 residues. V lost 1 base to trimming and J lost 3 bases, with 13 bases between them. The CDR3 bases are TGCGCCAGCAGCCAAGGTCAGGACAGTTTCTACGAGCAGTACTTC. This encodes CASSQGQDSFYEQYF.

The genes are TRBV19 and TRBJ2-7, with 11 bases identical to TRBD1. The CDR3 spans 15 residues. The junction had 4 bases not matched to a gene; V was cut back by 1 base and J by 5 bases. Germline CDR1 reads LNHDA; CDR2 reads SQIVND (reference sequence). The CDR3 coding sequence is TGTGCCAGTAGTATAGTGGACAGGGGGCCGGACGAGCAGTACTTC. Translating gives CASSIVDRGPDEQYF.

The CDR3 DNA follows: TGTGCCAGTAGCCTCGGGTCACTCTACGAGCAGTACTTC. Protein product: CASSLGSLYEQYF. This chain joins TRBV19 and TRBJ2-5; D remains ambiguous. TRBJ2-7 explains the end of the DNA better; the J call may be wrong. The germline gives CDR1 LNHDA, CDR2 SQIVND (reference sequence). The CDR3 sequence is 13 residues long.

The V call is TRBV10-3, the J call TRBJ1-3; tentative D call: TRBD1 (6 bases). The ends were cut back, 10 bases at V and 0 bases at J, with 16 bases in the middle. Germline V lookup: CDR1 ENHRY, CDR2 SYGVKD. This CDR3 has 15 amino acids. This chain's CDR3 is CATSGGPSSGNTIYF. CDR3 bases: TGTGCCACCTCCGGGGGCCCAAGCTCTGGAAACACCATATATTTT.

In its sample, this clone was seen a few times. The rearrangement links TRBV7-3 to TRBJ2-2; 7 nucleotides agree with TRBD1. The CDR3 sequence is 14 residues long. V was pared by 6 bases and J by 1 base, with 2 bases of the junction left unmatched. The V gene's germline CDR1 is SGHTA and CDR2 FQGTGA. CDR3 in DNA: TGTGCCAGCAGAAGGACAGGGAACACCGGGGAGCTGTTTTTT. Its protein is CASRRTGNTGELFF.

The V gene is TRBV7-3, the J gene TRBJ2-3, with 7 bases aligning to TRBD2. CDR3 length equals 16 residues. Germline-derived CDR1 and CDR2 are SGHTA and FQGTGA. The junction had 8 bases not matched to a gene; V was cut back by 2 bases and J by 3 bases. The CDR3 DNA is TGTGCCAGCAGCTTAGTCCGCGGGGGAAGGACAGATACGCAGTATTTT. Encoded protein: CASSLVRGGRTDTQYF.

The V and J genes are TRBV7-9 and TRBJ2-3; D gene uncertain. The V end was cut by 6 bases, the J end by 6 bases, with 25 bases between. This CDR3 spans 17 amino acids. Germline V lookup: CDR1 SEHNR, CDR2 FQNEAQ (reference sequence). This CDR3 is CASRSPRALVGRDTQYF. The CDR3 region has the DNA TGTGCCAGCAGGTCCCCCCGCGCGCTAGTCGGTCGGGATACGCAGTATTTT. The full variable domain, completed using reference TRBV7-9 and TRBJ2-3, is DTGVSQNPRHKITKRGQNVTFRCDPISEHNRLYWYRQTLGQGPEFLTYFQNEAQLEKSRLLSDRFSAERPKGSFSTLEIQRTEQGDSAMYLCASRSPRALVGRDTQYFGPGTRLTVL.

The rearrangement joins TRBV5-6 to TRBJ1-1; the D is unclear. The V gene lost 4 bases and the J gene lost 0 bases, with 7 bases spanning the gap. The CDR3 covers 13 residues. In germline, CDR1 is SGHDT, CDR2 YYEEEE. The CDR3 nucleotides are TGTGCCAGCAGCGGAACAATGAACACTGAAGCTTTCTTT. This gives the protein CASSGTMNTEAFF.

The chain is built from TRBV19 and TRBJ2-6; D remains unclear. Germline values: CDR1 LNHDA, CDR2 SQIVND (reference sequence). The CDR3 has 14 residues. Trimming left V 5 bases short and J 8 bases short, with 13 bases between. As DNA, the CDR3 is TGTGCCAGTAGTCTCGCCGAGGCCCCCAACGTCCTGACTTTC. Residues: CASSLAEAPNVLTF.

This sequence joins TRBV6-6 and TRBJ1-5; D gene ambiguous. Germline V gene data show CDR1 as MNHNY and CDR2 as SVGAGI (reference sequence). The CDR3 runs to 16 residues. Trimming took 5 bases from V and 5 from J, leaving 19 bases between them. The chain's CDR3 is CASSTHGRRSDQPQHF. The CDR3 DNA follows: TGTGCCAGCAGTACCCACGGCAGAAGGTCGGATCAGCCCCAGCATTTT.

This clone turned up a few times. The chain carries TRBV6-5 and TRBJ1-2; 8 bases align to TRBD1. The CDR3 consists of 15 residues. Per germline, CDR1 MNHEY and CDR2 SVGAGI. Trimming cost V 8 bases and J 7 bases; bases outside gene matches: 15. The CDR3 coding sequence is TGTGCCAGCTCTTATCGGGACAGGAGTTCTCTTGGCTACACCTTC. This gives the protein CASSYRDRSSLGYTF.

The chain uses TRBV9 and TRBJ1-2; tentative D call: TRBD1 (5 bases). CDR3 length equals 15 residues. Between the trimmed V and J ends, which lost 0 bases and 4 bases, there was a span of 13 bases. Germline CDR1 SGDLS, CDR2 YYNGEE. The CDR3: CASSVGQGVGYGYTF. For the CDR3, the DNA is TGTGCCAGCAGCGTAGGCCAGGGAGTTGGCTATGGCTACACCTTC. The whole variable domain, filled in from reference TRBV9 and TRBJ1-2, reads DSGVTQTPKHLITATGQRVTLRCSPRSGDLSVYWYQQSLDQGLQFLIQYYNGEERAKGNILERFSAQQFPDLHSELNLSSLELGDSALYFCASSVGQGVGYGYTFGSGTRLTVV.

The chain carries TRBV9 and TRBJ1-6; the D is unclear. Germline V lookup: CDR1 SGDLS, CDR2 YYNGEE. The CDR3 loop spans 13 amino acids. Trimming took 4 bases from V and 5 from J, leaving 7 bases between them. The CDR3 nucleotides are TGTGCCAGCAGCCACTTAGATAATTCACCCCTCCACTTT. Protein: CASSHLDNSPLHF.

This chain joins TRBV2 and TRBJ2-5; the D gene is possibly TRBD1 (7 bases). V was cut by 5 bases and J by 4 bases, with 14 bases left in between. Per germline, CDR1 SNHLY and CDR2 FYNNEI. The CDR3 has 14 amino acids. The CDR3 bases are TGTGCCAGCAGTTTCCAGGGGGGTCTAGAGACCCAGTACTTC. Translating gives CASSFQGGLETQYF.

This chain joins TRBV7-9 and TRBJ2-7, with D perhaps matching TRBD1 or TRBD2 (5 bases each). CDR1 SEHNR and CDR2 FQNEAQ come from the germline V gene (reference sequence). This CDR3 is built from 15 residues. With 0 bases removed from V and 5 bases from J, the gap between germline ends came to 14 bases. Here the CDR3 reads CASSLAGQPRDEQYF. The CDR3 nucleotides read TGTGCCAGCAGCTTAGCGGGGCAGCCGAGGGACGAGCAGTACTTC.

CDR3 in amino acids: CAWTLGDRAEGRVVYEQYF. CDR3 sequence (DNA): TGTGCCTGGACCCTGGGGGACAGGGCAGAGGGGAGAGTGGTCTACGAGCAGTACTTC. The chain has TRBV30 and TRBJ2-7, with TRBD1 matching over 9 bases. V shed 4 bases, J shed 3 bases, and the junction held 22 bases outside the gene matches. From germline, CDR1 is GTSNPN and CDR2 SVGIG (reference sequence). This CDR3 is 19 amino acids long.

The V gene is TRBV7-3, the J gene TRBJ2-1, with D perhaps being TRBD1 or TRBD2 (6 bases each). The V end was cut by 6 bases, the J end by 5 bases, with 14 bases between. This CDR3 contains 14 residues. Germline V CDR1 and CDR2: SGHTA, FQGTGA. CDR3 nucleotides: TGTGCCAGCAGTAAGGGGGGCCAAAACAATGAGCAGTTCTTC. Protein product: CASSKGGQNNEQFF.

The chain links TRBV30 to TRBJ1-6; D ambiguous. V was shortened by 0 bases and J by 9 bases, with 15 bases between the two germline ends. CDR1 and CDR2 (germline): GTSNPN, SVGIG (reference sequence). There are 15 residues in the CDR3. In nucleotides, the CDR3 is TGTGCCTGGAGTGTTCGGGCGGGGAGGAGTTCACCCCTCCACTTT. Its protein is CAWSVRAGRSSPLHF.

The table lists this clone with a few counts. The J gene is TRBJ2-3, the V gene TRBV7-2, with 10 nucleotides matching TRBD2. This CDR3 is built from 14 residues. Germline trimming cut 8 bases from V and 0 bases from J; bases unmatched to any gene: 2. Germline lookup yields CDR1 SGHTA and CDR2 FQGNSA. In DNA, the CDR3 is TGTGCCAGCCGGGGACTAGCGAGCACAGATACGCAGTATTTT. Protein sequence: CASRGLASTDTQYF.

V usage is TRBV30 and J usage is TRBJ2-5; 10 bases are a match to TRBD1. The CDR3 has 12 residues. Germline CDR1 is GTSNPN and CDR2 is SVGIG (reference sequence). Losses at the gene ends were 7 bases for V and 11 bases for J; bases not matched to a gene: 10. CDR3 DNA sequence: TGTGCCTCAACGACAGGGGGCAGGGAGCAGTACTTC. Amino acids: CASTTGGREQYF.

The chain links TRBV2 to TRBJ1-5; D is possibly TRBD1 (6 bases). Trimming took 8 bases from V and 7 from J, leaving 21 bases between them. Per the germline V gene, CDR1 is SNHLY and CDR2 is FYNNEI. The CDR3 length is 15 residues. The CDR3 DNA reads as TGTGCCAGCGTCCAGGACGGGGGCCTAGGCCAGCCCCAGCATTTT. This translates into CASVQDGGLGQPQHF.

This chain connects TRBV7-7 to TRBJ1-2; possibly TRBD1 for D (5 bases). The CDR3 sequence is 11 residues long. Germline V gene data show CDR1 as SSHAT and CDR2 as FNYEAQ (reference sequence). Trimming stripped 8 bases from V and 4 bases from J, with 8 bases between. The CDR3 here is CASERGYGYTF. For the CDR3, the DNA is TGTGCCAGCGAAAGGGGCTATGGCTACACCTTC.

The chain employs TRBV9 and TRBJ1-6, with TRBD1 as a possible D gene (5 bases). CDR1 is SGDLS and CDR2 is YYNGEE in the germline V gene. This CDR3 region has 16 residues. Trimming cost V 4 bases and J 9 bases, with 20 bases left between them. CDR3 nucleotides: TGTGCCAGCAGCAAAGAGGGTGGGGCAGCTGGTTCACCCCTCCACTTT. As protein: CASSKEGGAAGSPLHF. Combining the CDR3 with reference TRBV9 and TRBJ1-6 gives the whole variable domain DSGVTQTPKHLITATGQRVTLRCSPRSGDLSVYWYQQSLDQGLQFLIQYYNGEERAKGNILERFSAQQFPDLHSELNLSSLELGDSALYFCASSKEGGAAGSPLHFGNGTRLTVT.

This chain links TRBV7-9 with TRBJ1-1; D call uncertain. CDR1 and CDR2 (germline): SEHNR, FQNEAQ (reference sequence). This CDR3 is built from 13 residues. Trimming shortened V by 2 bases and J by 1 base, and 5 bases separated the two germline ends. CDR3 sequence (DNA): TGTGCCAGCAGCTTAAATTGGAACACTGAAGCTTTCTTT. Protein: CASSLNWNTEAFF.

The V call is TRBV14, the J call TRBJ2-1; D may be TRBD1 (6 bases). Per germline, CDR1 SGHDN and CDR2 FVKESK. Trimming removed 6 bases from V and 2 bases from J, with 14 bases in between. The CDR3 runs to 15 residues. CDR3 sequence: CASSLRDIAYNEQFF. The CDR3 bases are TGTGCCAGCAGTCTCCGGGACATAGCCTACAATGAGCAGTTCTTC.